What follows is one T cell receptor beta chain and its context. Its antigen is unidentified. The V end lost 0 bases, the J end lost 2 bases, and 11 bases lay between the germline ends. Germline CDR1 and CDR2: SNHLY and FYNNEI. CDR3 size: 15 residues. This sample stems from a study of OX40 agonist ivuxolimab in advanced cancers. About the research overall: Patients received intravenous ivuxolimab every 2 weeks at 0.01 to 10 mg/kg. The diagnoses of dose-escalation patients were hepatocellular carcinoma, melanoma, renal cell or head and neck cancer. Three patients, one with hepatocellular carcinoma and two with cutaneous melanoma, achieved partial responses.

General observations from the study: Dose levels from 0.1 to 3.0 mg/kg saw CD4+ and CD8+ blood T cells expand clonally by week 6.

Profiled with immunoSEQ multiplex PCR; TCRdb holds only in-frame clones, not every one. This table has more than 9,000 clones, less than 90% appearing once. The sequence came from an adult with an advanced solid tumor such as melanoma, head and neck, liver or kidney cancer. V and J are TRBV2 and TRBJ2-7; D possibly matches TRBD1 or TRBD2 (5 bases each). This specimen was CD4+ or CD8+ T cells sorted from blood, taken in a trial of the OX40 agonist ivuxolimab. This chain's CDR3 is CASSEAGTGPYEQYF. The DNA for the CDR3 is TGTGCCAGCAGTGAAGCGGGGACCGGACCCTACGAGCAGTACTTC.